This paragraph reports one T cell receptor (beta chain). The antigen remains undetermined. This CDR3 is also generated by other DNA sequences in the sample. Sequencing targeted expressed TCRB transcripts, as all isolated RNA had been reverse transcribed. Method: immunoSEQ multiplex PCR; TCRdb's copy keeps in-frame clones and lacks some. This repertoire shows 300,000 to 350,000 clones, about 14% found once; its top ten account for roughly 0.015%. V was pared by 5 bases and J by 0 bases, with 8 bases between. CDR3 length: 14 residues. CDR1 is MDHEN and CDR2 is SYDVKM in the germline V gene. This entry belongs to a study of beta chain features in type 1 diabetes. General observations from the study: Moderate but significant shortening of TCRB CDR3s was recorded in all four CD4+ subsets from Type 1 diabetes patients. Possible PCR preference for shorter templates applied equally to patients and controls. TCRB repertoires of naive, central memory and Treg cells appeared more similar among patients than among healthy donors.

Cell sorting via CD45RO/CCR7/CD25/CD127/CD95/CD27 was performed to obtain CD4+ naive, central memory, regulatory and stem cell-like memory cells. The TCR comes from a woman aged 18-29 years with type 1 diabetes. The sequencing sample was made of naive CD4+ T cells from blood. This chain joins TRBV28 and TRBJ2-4, with a weak D call TRBD2 (6 bases). The CDR3: CASSPGGAKNIQYF. The DNA of the CDR3 is TGTGCCAGCAGTCCCGGGGGAGCCAAAAACATTCAGTACTTC.